The clone carrying this T cell receptor beta chain has only one observation. What it recognizes is unknown. Blood collection times were about day -28 and days 30, 100, 180 posttransplant. The source of the sample is a study of T cell clonotyping in hematopoietic cell transplantation. The table came from immunoSEQ multiplex PCR; TCRdb's copy has only in-frame clones and leaves some out. The sample contains 9,500 to 12,000 clones, roughly nine tenths of which appear only once. Study-level results: Cells were unsorted, so CD4 and CD8 contributions were not separated. After transplant, recipient diversity fell while pathologically expanded clonotypes grew through day 180.

The input for sequencing was PBMCs, taken 100 days after allogeneic stem cell transplant. This receptor was obtained from a female patient aged 60 to 70 who had an allogeneic stem cell transplant from an unrelated donor, so the T cells may come from the graft donor. Some clones in this sample may be carry-over from other donors' samples.

CDR3 protein: CASSFPDESEQYF. In DNA, the CDR3 is TGTGCCAGCAGCTTCCCTGATGAGAGTGAGCAGTACTTC. The chain combines TRBV13 with TRBJ2-7; D ambiguous. Germline V gene lookup returns CDR1 PRHDT and CDR2 FYEKMQ (reference sequence). The CDR3 covers 13 residues. Trimming stripped 3 bases from V and 7 bases from J, with 13 bases between.